The 2 T cell receptor beta chains below all came from one sample that was sequenced in a study of patients and donors after allogeneic stem cell transplantation. TCRdb itself ran the RT-PCR reads through MiXCR, one entry per CDR3 protein. The sample holds approximately 200,000 distinct CDR3 sequences, around 40% seen once. The sample was blood, either unsorted or a sorted T cell fraction (not recorded which). The source of these receptors is a human donor who was either an allogeneic HSCT recipient or a stem cell or donor lymphocyte infusion donor (not recorded which). It is not recorded whose cells these are; they may come from a transplant donor.

The chain joins TRBV12-5 to TRBJ1-4; 7 bases align to TRBD1. CDR1 and CDR2 (germline): LGHNT, FRNRAP. J lost 7 bases, V lost 6 bases, and 11 bases had no gene match. The CDR3 consists of 15 residues. This chain's CDR3 is CASGRQGGIVEKLFF. The CDR3 nucleotides are TGTGCTAGTGGACGACAGGGCGGGATCGTTGAAAAACTGTTTTTT.

The V call is TRBV7-9, the J call TRBJ1-6; the match to TRBD1 covers 8 bases. Trimming cost V 2 bases and J 6 bases; bases outside gene matches: 3. Germline CDR1 reads SEHNR; CDR2 reads FQNEAQ (reference sequence). The CDR3 consists of 15 residues. As DNA, the CDR3 is TGTGCCAGCAGCTTATCGACAGGGGCTAATTCACCCCTCCACTTT. Its translation: CASSLSTGANSPLHF.